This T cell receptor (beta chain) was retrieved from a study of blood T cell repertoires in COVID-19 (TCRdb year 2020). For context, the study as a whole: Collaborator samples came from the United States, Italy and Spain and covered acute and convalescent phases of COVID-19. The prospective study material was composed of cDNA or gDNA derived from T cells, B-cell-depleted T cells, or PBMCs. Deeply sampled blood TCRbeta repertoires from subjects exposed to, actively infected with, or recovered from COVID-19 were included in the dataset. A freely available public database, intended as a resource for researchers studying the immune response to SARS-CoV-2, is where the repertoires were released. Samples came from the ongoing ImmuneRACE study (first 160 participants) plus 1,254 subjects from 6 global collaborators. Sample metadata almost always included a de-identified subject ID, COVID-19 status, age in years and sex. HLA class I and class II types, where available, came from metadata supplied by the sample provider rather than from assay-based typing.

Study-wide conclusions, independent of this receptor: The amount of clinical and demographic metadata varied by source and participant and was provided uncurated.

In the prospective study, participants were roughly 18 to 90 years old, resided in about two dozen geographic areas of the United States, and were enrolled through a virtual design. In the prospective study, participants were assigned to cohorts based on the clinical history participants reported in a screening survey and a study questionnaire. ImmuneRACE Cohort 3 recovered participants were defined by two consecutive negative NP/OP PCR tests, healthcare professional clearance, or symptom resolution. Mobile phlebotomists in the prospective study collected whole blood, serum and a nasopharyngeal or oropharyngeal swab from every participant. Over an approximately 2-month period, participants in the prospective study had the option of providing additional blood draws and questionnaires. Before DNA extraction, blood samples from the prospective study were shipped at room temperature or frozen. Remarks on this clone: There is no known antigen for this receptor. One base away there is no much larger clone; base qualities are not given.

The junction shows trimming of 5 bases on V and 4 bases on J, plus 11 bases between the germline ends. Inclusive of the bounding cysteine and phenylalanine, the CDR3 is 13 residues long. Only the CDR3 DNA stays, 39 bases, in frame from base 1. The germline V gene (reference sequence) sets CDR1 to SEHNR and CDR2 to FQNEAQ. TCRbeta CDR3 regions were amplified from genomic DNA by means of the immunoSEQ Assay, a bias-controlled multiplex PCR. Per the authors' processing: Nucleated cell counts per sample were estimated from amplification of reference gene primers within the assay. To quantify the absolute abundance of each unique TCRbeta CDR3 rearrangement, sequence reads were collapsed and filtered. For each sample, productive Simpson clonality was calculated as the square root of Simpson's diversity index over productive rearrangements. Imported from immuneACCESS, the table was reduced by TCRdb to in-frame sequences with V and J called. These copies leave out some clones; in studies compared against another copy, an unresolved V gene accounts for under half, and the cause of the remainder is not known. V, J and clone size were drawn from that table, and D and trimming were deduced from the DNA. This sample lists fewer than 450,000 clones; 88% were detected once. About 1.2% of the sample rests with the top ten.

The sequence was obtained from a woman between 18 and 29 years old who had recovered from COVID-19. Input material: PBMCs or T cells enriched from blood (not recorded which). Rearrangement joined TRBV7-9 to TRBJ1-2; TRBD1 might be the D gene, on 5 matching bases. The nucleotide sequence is TGTGCCAGCAGCCCCCGCGGGGGCTATGGCTACACCTTC. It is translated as CASSPRGGYGYTF. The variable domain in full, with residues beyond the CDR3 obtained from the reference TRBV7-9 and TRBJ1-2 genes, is DTGVSQNPRHKITKRGQNVTFRCDPISEHNRLYWYRQTLGQGPEFLTYFQNEAQLEKSRLLSDRFSAERPKGSFSTLEIQRTEQGDSAMYLCASSPRGGYGYTFGSGTRLTVV.